This entry is about one T cell receptor beta chain. The CDR3 covers 14 residues. V was pared by 4 bases and J by 6 bases, with 6 bases of the junction left unmatched. The V gene's germline CDR1 is MDHEN and CDR2 SYDVKM. Original analysis: Amplified reference gene primers provided the basis for estimating nucleated cell counts. Clones were read by immunoSEQ multiplex PCR, and TCRdb kept only the in-frame ones, dropping some. Clone size and V and J calls were adopted from that table, with D and trimming inferred from the DNA. The data contain 200,000 or so clones, roughly 82% of them seen just once; the ten biggest clones take up about 12%. The data were obtained in a study of blood T cell repertoires in COVID-19. On the study more broadly: COVID-19 samples, acute and convalescent, were from the United States, Italy and Spain. PBMCs, B-cell-depleted T cells, or T cells were the source of the cDNA or gDNA that made up the material.

The specimen sequenced was peripheral blood. The chain combines TRBV28 with TRBJ1-1; 9 positions match TRBD1. The receptor's source is a human donor in a cohort sampled during active COVID-19. CDR3 sequence: CASSYPGQGSEAFF. The CDR3 DNA is TGTGCCAGCAGTTATCCGGGACAGGGATCTGAAGCTTTCTTT.